A selection of T cell receptor beta chains follows, all from one sample in a study of T cells after posttransplantation cyclophosphamide. The assay was immunoSEQ multiplex PCR, and TCRdb's table has in-frame clones only and misses some. This sample carries under 40,000 clones, none of them present only once. Sequenced material: PBMCs. These receptors all come from a woman aged 50 to 60 in good health and a related stem cell transplant donor. Both conserved end residues are part of each CDR3. Each record gives: V gene, D gene, clone size, J gene, CDR3 DNA, CDR3 protein. The D gene is left open where the match is weak. Some rows have no size entry. The others give once, few or many, or a class for an expanded clone.

TRBV7-3	.	many	TRBJ2-1	TGTGCCAGCAGCTTCGGGGTCACAGCGTACAATGAGCAGTTCTTC	CASSFGVTAYNEQFF
TRBV7-2	TRBD1	many	TRBJ1-3	TGTGCCAGCAGCTTTGCCGGACAGGGCAGAGGGAACACCATATATTTT	CASSFAGQGRGNTIYF
TRBV19	.	many	TRBJ1-1	TGTGCCAGTAGTCGCCTGGCCAGCGACACTGAAGCTTTCTTT	CASSRLASDTEAFF
TRBV28	.	many	TRBJ1-1	TGTGCCAGCAGTTTTCAGAACAGGTTGAACACTGAAGCTTTCTTT	CASSFQNRLNTEAFF
TRBV7-8	TRBD2	many	TRBJ2-7	TGTGCCAGCAGCCCCGCGTGGGGGACTAGCTCCTACGAGCAGTACTTC	CASSPAWGTSSYEQYF
TRBV6-1	.	many	TRBJ1-4	TGTGCCAGCAGTGACTGGGGGGCTAATGAAAAACTGTTTTTT	CASSDWGANEKLFF
TRBV15	TRBD1	.	TRBJ2-5	TGTGCCACAACCGGGACAGGGGGCGAGACCCAGTACTTC	CATTGTGGETQYF
TRBV9	TRBD2	few	TRBJ2-3	TGTGCCAGCAGCTCCCCACTAGCGGGCGTTGAAGATACGCAGTATTTT	CASSSPLAGVEDTQYF
TRBV7-6	TRBD1	.	TRBJ2-5	TGTGCCAGCAGCTCCGGCCCCGGGACAGGTCGCGAGACCCAGTACTTC	CASSSGPGTGRETQYF
TRBV4-1	.	many	TRBJ2-3	TGCGCCAGCAGCCAAGCCGAACAATATACAGATACGCAGTATTTT	CASSQAEQYTDTQYF
TRBV6-1	TRBD1	many	TRBJ1-2	TGTGCCAGCAACCACCGGGACAGAGAGGGAGGCTACACCTTC	CASNHRDREGGYTF
TRBV18	TRBD2	many	TRBJ2-7	TGTGCCAGCTCACCCCAAACTAGCGGGACCGGCTACGAGCAGTACTTC	CASSPQTSGTGYEQYF
TRBV7-2	TRBD1	.	TRBJ1-1	TGTGCCAGCAGCCCCGGATCAAGACAGGGAATGAACACTGAAGCTTTCTTT	CASSPGSRQGMNTEAFF
TRBV28	.	many	TRBJ2-1	TGTGCCAGCAACAAAGAGGGTTACCGACGCTCCTACAATGAGCAGTTCTTC	CASNKEGYRRSYNEQFF
TRBV6-6	.	many	TRBJ2-7	TGTGCCAGCAGTTACCCGACAGGTAACCGGGAGGAGCAGTACTTC	CASSYPTGNREEQYF
TRBV30	.	.	TRBJ1-2	TGTGCCTGGAGTCCAACAGGGAGCTCCTATGGCTACACCTTC	CAWSPTGSSYGYTF
TRBV30	.	few	TRBJ1-1	TGTGCCTGGAGTGTAAGGACAGCCCCTCCTGAAGCTTTCTTT	CAWSVRTAPPEAFF
TRBV4-3	.	many	TRBJ2-5	TGCGCCAGCAGCCAGCTTTTAGGGACAAGAGAGACCCAGTACTTC	CASSQLLGTRETQYF
TRBV7-2	TRBD2	.	TRBJ2-2	TGTGCCAGCAGCTTTACTAGCGGGAGGGCCGACACCGGGGAGCTGTTTTTT	CASSFTSGRADTGELFF
TRBV5-1	.	many	TRBJ2-5	TGCGCCAGCAGCTTGGGGGGGGAAGAGACCCAGTACTTC	CASSLGGEETQYF
TRBV9	TRBD2	few	TRBJ2-3	TGTGCCAGCAGCATTACTAGCGGATATACGCAGTATTTT	CASSITSGYTQYF
TRBV7-8	.	.	TRBJ2-5	TGTGCCAGCACCGCGCGTTCCGGGGTAGGGCAAGAGACCCAGTACTTC	CASTARSGVGQETQYF
TRBV18	TRBD1	many	TRBJ2-7	TGTGCCAGCTCACCCGGGCAGGGGGCGCGCGAGCAGTACTTC	CASSPGQGAREQYF
TRBV19	.	many	TRBJ2-7	TGTGCCAGTAGTATAGGAGGGGACACCTACGAGCAGTACTTC	CASSIGGDTYEQYF
TRBV5-1	TRBD1	many	TRBJ2-2	TGCGCCAGCAGCCCCGGGACAGCGAACACCGGGGAGCTGTTTTTT	CASSPGTANTGELFF
TRBV11-2	.	many	TRBJ1-5	TGTGCCAGCAGCTCCCAGGGCCATAGCAATCAGCCCCAGCATTTT	CASSSQGHSNQPQHF
TRBV24-1	TRBD1	many	TRBJ1-4	TGTGCCACCAGTGATCCGACAGGGGATGAAAAACTGTTTTTT	CATSDPTGDEKLFF
TRBV5-1	TRBD1	many	TRBJ1-1	TGCGCCAGCAGCAGACAGGGTGAAGCTTTCTTT	CASSRQGEAFF
TRBV9	.	.	TRBJ1-2	TGTGCCAGCAGCGGAATCCAGGGGCGCTGGGATGGCTACACCTTC	CASSGIQGRWDGYTF
TRBV2	TRBD1	many	TRBJ1-2	TGTGCCAGCAGCGATCAGGGGGCTGGATATGGCTACACCTTC	CASSDQGAGYGYTF
TRBV5-6	.	many	TRBJ2-4	TGTGCCAGCAGCTTCGGAGACTTCGAAAACATTCAGTACTTC	CASSFGDFENIQYF
TRBV27	.	many	TRBJ1-2	TGTGCCAGCAGTTTGGGAAGGGGTCCAATGATTGGCTACACCTTC	CASSLGRGPMIGYTF
TRBV7-2	TRBD1	few	TRBJ1-5	TGTGCCAGCAGCCCGAACAGGGGACAGGATCAGCCCCAGCATTTT	CASSPNRGQDQPQHF
TRBV18	.	many	TRBJ1-1	TGTGCCAGCACGCTCCGGAGGGTACTGAACACTGAAGCTTTCTTT	CASTLRRVLNTEAFF
TRBV11-2	.	many	TRBJ1-3	TGTGCCAGCAGCTTGAACAGGGAGACTGGAAACACCATATATTTT	CASSLNRETGNTIYF
TRBV19	TRBD1	many	TRBJ1-5	TGTGCCAGTAGTATAGATTTTACAGGGGGCAATCAGCCCCAGCATTTT	CASSIDFTGGNQPQHF
TRBV12-3/TRBV12-4	.	many	TRBJ1-4	TGTGCCAGCAGTTTACGGGGAACGAATGAAAAACTGTTTTTT	CASSLRGTNEKLFF
TRBV4-1	.	many	TRBJ2-2	TGCGCCAGCAGCCAAGCCCCTCGCGGGGAGCTGTTTTTT	CASSQAPRGELFF
TRBV12-3/TRBV12-4	.	.	TRBJ1-6	TGTGCCAGCAGAACGACGGGTTTTAGGAATTCACCCCTCCACTTT	CASRTTGFRNSPLHF
TRBV7-2	.	many	TRBJ1-1	TGTGCCAGCAGCTTAGAACGGGTGCGGGAAGCTTTCTTT	CASSLERVREAFF
TRBV12-3/TRBV12-4	.	few	TRBJ1-6	TGTGCCAGCAGCTTTAATTCACCCCTCCACTTT	CASSFNSPLHF
TRBV20-1	.	few	TRBJ2-7	TGCAGTGCGGCAGGCCCCTACGAGCAGTACTTC	CSAAGPYEQYF
TRBV10-3	.	many	TRBJ1-2	TGTGCCATCAGTGGGGACACCTATTACACCTTC	CAISGDTYYTF
TRBV7-9	TRBD2	many	TRBJ2-7	TGTGCCAGCAGCTTAGTTGGCGGGAGCGTTTACGAGCAGTACTTC	CASSLVGGSVYEQYF
TRBV7-8	.	many	TRBJ2-7	TGTGCCAGCAGCCGGAACACAGGGCAAGAGCAGTACTTC	CASSRNTGQEQYF
TRBV5-1	.	many	TRBJ1-4	TGCGCCAGCAGCCCGATGACAGCAACTAATGAAAAACTGTTTTTT	CASSPMTATNEKLFF
TRBV15	.	many	TRBJ1-1	TGTGCCACCAGCAGTGATGTCGGGTCGAACACTGAAGCTTTCTTT	CATSSDVGSNTEAFF
TRBV18	TRBD1	many	TRBJ1-3	TGTGCCAGCTCCCGGACAGGTTTTACTGTCGGAAACACCATATATTTT	CASSRTGFTVGNTIYF